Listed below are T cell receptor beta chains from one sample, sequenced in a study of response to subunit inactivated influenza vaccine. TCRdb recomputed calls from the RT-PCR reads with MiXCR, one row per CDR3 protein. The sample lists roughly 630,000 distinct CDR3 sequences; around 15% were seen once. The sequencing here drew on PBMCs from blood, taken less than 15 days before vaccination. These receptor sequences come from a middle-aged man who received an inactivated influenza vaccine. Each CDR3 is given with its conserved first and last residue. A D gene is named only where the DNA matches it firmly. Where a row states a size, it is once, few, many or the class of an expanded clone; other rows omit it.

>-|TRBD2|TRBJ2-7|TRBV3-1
CASSRLLAGVYEQYF
TGTGCCAGCAGCCGCCTACTAGCGGGAGTGTACGAGCAGTACTTC
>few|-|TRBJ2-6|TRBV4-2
CASSQDSSRGSLSGANVLTF
TGTGCCAGCAGCCAAGATTCCTCCAGGGGTTCCCTCTCTGGGGCCAACGTCCTGACTTTC
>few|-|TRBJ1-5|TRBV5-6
CASSLDGGLNQPQHF
TGTGCCAGCAGCTTGGATGGGGGCCTCAATCAGCCCCAGCATTTT
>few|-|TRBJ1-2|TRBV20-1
CSARDGYRTVYGYTF
TGCAGTGCTAGAGATGGGTACCGGACAGTCTATGGCTACACCTTC
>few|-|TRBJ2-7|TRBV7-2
CASSAQGTRNEQYF
TGTGCCAGCAGCGCTCAGGGGACTCGGAACGAGCAGTACTTC
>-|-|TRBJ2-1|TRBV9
CASSVGVLRDEQFF
TGTGCCAGCAGCGTCGGGGTGCTTAGGGATGAGCAGTTCTTC
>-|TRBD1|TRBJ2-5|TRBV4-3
CASSQVYGTGQETQYF
TGCGCCAGCAGCCAAGTCTATGGGACAGGCCAAGAGACCCAGTACTTC
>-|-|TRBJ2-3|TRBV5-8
CASSLIPPGPDTQYF
TGTGCCAGCAGCTTGATCCCACCGGGGCCGGATACGCAGTATTTT
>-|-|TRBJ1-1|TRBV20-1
CSASRATTEAFF
TGCAGTGCTAGCCGGGCCACCACTGAAGCTTTCTTT
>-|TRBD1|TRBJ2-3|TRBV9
CASSVPRTGGTDTQYF
TGTGCCAGCAGCGTGCCCCGGACAGGGGGCACAGATACGCAGTATTTT
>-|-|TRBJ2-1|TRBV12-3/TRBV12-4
CASSMSGLISYNEQFF
TGTGCCAGCAGTATGTCCGGCTTAATTTCCTACAATGAGCAGTTCTTC
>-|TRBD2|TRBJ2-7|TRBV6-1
CASQLAGDYEQYF
TGTGCCAGCCAACTAGCGGGAGACTACGAGCAGTACTTC
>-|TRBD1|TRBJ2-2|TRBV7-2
CDSSPPTGQGGAGELFF
TGTGACAGCAGCCCCCCCACGGGACAGGGAGGGGCCGGGGAGCTGTTTTTT
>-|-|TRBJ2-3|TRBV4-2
CASSQLGRGQRTDTQYF
TGTGCCAGCAGCCAGTTGGGGAGGGGGCAACGCACAGATACGCAGTATTTT
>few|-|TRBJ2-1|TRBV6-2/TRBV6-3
CASSYSNFRSGPTPYNEQFF
TGTGCCAGCAGTTACTCGAATTTTCGTTCGGGTCCTACCCCCTACAATGAGCAGTTCTTC
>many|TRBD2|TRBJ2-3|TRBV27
CASRPTSVGTQYF
TGTGCCAGCAGGCCCACTAGCGTAGGCACGCAGTATTTT
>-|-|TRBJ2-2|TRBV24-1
CATSRGSSNTGELFF
TGTGCCACCTCCCGGGGCAGCTCGAACACCGGGGAGCTGTTTTTT
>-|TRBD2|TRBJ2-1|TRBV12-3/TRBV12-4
CASSFRGGRDEQFF
TGTGCCAGCAGTTTCCGGGGGGGGCGTGATGAGCAGTTCTTC
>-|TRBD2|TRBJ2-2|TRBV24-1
CATSEWTSGRTGELFF
TGTGCCACCAGTGAATGGACTAGCGGGAGGACCGGGGAGCTGTTTTTT
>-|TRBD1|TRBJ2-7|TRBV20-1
CSALSSKTGGVSYEQYF
TGCAGTGCTCTCAGCTCTAAGACAGGGGGCGTCTCCTACGAGCAGTACTTC
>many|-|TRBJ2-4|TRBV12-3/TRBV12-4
CASSSRGDSNNKNIQYF
TGTGCCAGCAGTTCCCGGGGGGACAGCAATAACAAAAACATTCAGTACTTC
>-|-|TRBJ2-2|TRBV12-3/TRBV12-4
CASSRAGPGYVELFF
TGTGCCAGCAGTCGGGCGGGGCCAGGGTACGTGGAGCTGTTTTTT
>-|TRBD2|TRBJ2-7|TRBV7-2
CASSTGLAGGEQYF
TGTGCCAGCAGCACGGGACTAGCGGGGGGCGAGCAGTACTTC
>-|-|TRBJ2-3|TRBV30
CAWVGSGDTQYF
TGTGCCTGGGTTGGGAGCGGGGATACGCAGTATTTT
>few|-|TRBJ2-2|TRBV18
CASSPLAGNTGELFF
TGTGCCAGCTCACCACTTGCGGGAAACACCGGGGAGCTGTTTTTT
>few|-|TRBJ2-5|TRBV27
CASTPTGRGQETQYF
TGTGCCAGTACACCGACAGGGAGGGGCCAAGAGACCCAGTACTTC
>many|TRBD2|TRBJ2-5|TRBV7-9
CASSVPSGVFFLETQYF
TGTGCCAGCAGCGTACCTAGCGGGGTCTTTTTTTTGGAGACCCAGTACTTC
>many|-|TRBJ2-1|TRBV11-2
CASSLAGMYEQFF
TGTGCCAGCAGCTTAGCCGGGATGTATGAGCAGTTCTTC
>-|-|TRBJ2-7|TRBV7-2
CASSLGPIRAAYEQYF
TGTGCCAGCAGCTTAGGCCCAATTCGTGCCGCCTACGAGCAGTACTTC
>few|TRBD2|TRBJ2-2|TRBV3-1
CASSQRTSVAGELFF
TGTGCCAGCAGCCAACGGACTAGCGTGGCCGGGGAGCTGTTTTTT
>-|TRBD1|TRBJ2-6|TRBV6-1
CASSANPTGQQYSGANVLTF
TGTGCCAGCAGTGCTAACCCGACGGGACAGCAATACTCTGGGGCCAACGTCCTGACTTTC
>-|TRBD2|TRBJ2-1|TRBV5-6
CASSLGLAGNYNEQFF
TGTGCCAGCAGCTTGGGGCTAGCGGGAAACTACAATGAGCAGTTCTTC
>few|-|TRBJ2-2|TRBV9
CASSVVPLESGELFF
TGTGCCAGCAGCGTAGTCCCCCTAGAAAGCGGGGAGCTGTTTTTT
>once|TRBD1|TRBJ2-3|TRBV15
CATSRRLRTGNTDTQYF
TGTGCCACCAGCAGGAGACTCCGGACAGGAAACACAGATACGCAGTATTTT
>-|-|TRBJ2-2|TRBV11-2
CASSSRIWDTGELFF
TGTGCCAGCAGCAGTAGGATTTGGGACACCGGGGAGCTGTTTTTT
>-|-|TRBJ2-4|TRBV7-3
CASTTGAKNIQYF
TGTGCCAGCACTACCGGGGCCAAAAACATTCAGTACTTC
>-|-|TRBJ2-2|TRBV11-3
CASSKSFLGELFF
TGTGCCAGCAGCAAGTCATTCCTCGGGGAGCTGTTTTTT
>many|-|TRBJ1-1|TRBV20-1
CSAYTGRGDTEAFF
TGCAGTGCTTACACAGGGAGGGGTGACACTGAAGCTTTCTTT
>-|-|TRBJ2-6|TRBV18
CASSPGKQGSGANVLTF
TGTGCCAGCTCACCGGGCAAACAGGGTTCTGGGGCCAACGTCCTGACTTTC
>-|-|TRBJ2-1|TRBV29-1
CSVRPWTHSRNEQFF
TGCAGCGTACGACCATGGACCCACAGCCGCAATGAGCAGTTCTTC
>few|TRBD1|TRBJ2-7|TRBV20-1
CSVSGGVAREQYF
TGCAGTGTATCAGGGGGCGTAGCGCGGGAGCAGTACTTC
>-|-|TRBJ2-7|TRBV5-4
CASTPGGYEQYF
TGTGCCAGCACCCCCGGGGGTTACGAGCAGTACTTC
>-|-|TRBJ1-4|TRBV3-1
CASSHRGPRGEKLFF
TGTGCCAGCAGCCACCGGGGGCCCCGGGGTGAAAAACTGTTTTTT
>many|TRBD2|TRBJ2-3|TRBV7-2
CASSMTSVADTQYF
TGTGCCAGCAGCATGACTAGCGTTGCAGATACGCAGTATTTT
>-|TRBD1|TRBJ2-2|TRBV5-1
CASSSGQALNTGELFF
TGCGCCAGCAGCTCTGGACAGGCGCTGAACACCGGGGAGCTGTTTTTT
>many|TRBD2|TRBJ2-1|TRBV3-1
CASSQVAGRYYNEQFF
TGTGCCAGCAGCCAAGTCGCCGGGAGGTACTACAATGAGCAGTTCTTC
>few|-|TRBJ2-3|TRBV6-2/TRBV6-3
CASSYETGRPTDTQYF
TGTGCCAGCAGTTACGAGACGGGACGGCCCACAGATACGCAGTATTTT
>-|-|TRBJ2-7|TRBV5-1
CASSRLRRGDEQYF
TGCGCCAGCAGCCGTTTGCGGAGGGGGGACGAGCAGTACTTC